The 21 T cell receptor beta chains given below trace back to one sample, sequenced in a study of cytomegalovirus exposure and HLA in healthy donors. This PCR relied on a set of 60 Vbeta primers and 13 Jbeta primers. The repertoire was sequenced with immunoSEQ multiplex PCR; TCRdb's copy has only in-frame clones and lacks some. Here the sample spans some 110,000 clones, 50% to 75% being singletons. The sample comprised PBMCs. The receptors were sampled from a woman aged 40 to 50 in good health and CMV-seropositive.

The V call is TRBV5-6, the J call TRBJ2-4; 8 bases are shared with TRBD2. The CDR3 is made up of 15 amino acids. Germline V gene sequence: CDR1 SGHDT, CDR2 YYEEEE. Losses at the gene ends were 4 bases for V and 5 bases for J; bases not matched to a gene: 8. The CDR3 bases are TGTGCCAGCAGCCCCGGGGGGGGGCAGGAAAACATTCAGTACTTC. Its translation: CASSPGGGQENIQYF.

This clone has only one observation. CDR3 sequence reads: CASSTSGENSPLHF. The DNA for the CDR3 is TGTGCCAGTAGTACTTCAGGGGAGAATTCACCCCTCCACTTT. The rearrangement uses TRBV19 and TRBJ1-6, with TRBD1 as a possible D gene (6 bases). The V and J ends lost 4 bases and 7 bases respectively, with 11 bases between them. Germline-derived CDR1 and CDR2 are LNHDA and SQIVND (reference sequence). This CDR3 is 14 amino acids long.

On this clone itself: One end of the junction does not line up with germline, which may come from a read error. The CDR3 nucleotides are TGTGCTAGCAGCTTCGCGGGGGAAGAGACCCAGTACTTC. Translated: CASSFAGEETQYF. The V gene is TRBV7-7, the J gene TRBJ2-5; 7 nucleotides agree with TRBD2. Per the germline V gene, CDR1 is SSHAT and CDR2 is FNYEAQ (reference sequence). The CDR3 runs 13 residues. The full variable domain, its missing parts supplied by reference TRBV7-7 and TRBJ2-5, is GAGVSQSPRYKVTKRGQDVTLRCDPISSHATLYWYQQALGQGPEFLTYFNYEAQPDKSGLPSDRFSAERPEGSISTLTIQRTEQRDSAMYRCASSFAGEETQYFGPGTRLLVL.

This rearrangement joins TRBV4-1 to TRBJ2-7; 7 bases line up with TRBD1. Germline trimming cut 4 bases from V and 5 bases from J; bases unmatched to any gene: 2. The CDR3 sequence is 12 residues long. CDR1 and CDR2 (germline): MGHRA, YSYEKL. The CDR3 loop reads CASSPGTDEQYF. DNA of the CDR3: TGCGCCAGCAGCCCCGGGACAGACGAGCAGTACTTC.

The chain joins TRBV19 to TRBJ2-2; 8 bases are shared with TRBD1. The CDR3 totals 14 residues. After removal of 4 bases from V and 5 bases from J, the junction contained 3 bases not matched to a gene. CDR1 and CDR2 from the germline V gene are LNHDA and SQIVND (reference sequence). The CDR3 reads CASSTTGGTGELFF. Written as DNA, the CDR3 is TGTGCCAGTAGTACAACAGGGGGAACCGGGGAGCTGTTTTTT.

The V call is TRBV7-9, the J call TRBJ1-5, with D maybe TRBD1 (5 bases). V shed 4 bases and J shed 6 bases, with 16 bases lying between them. Germline CDR1 and CDR2: SEHNR and FQNEAQ (reference sequence). The CDR3 has 15 amino acids. DNA for the CDR3: TGTGCCAGCAGCTCTACCATAGGAGGGGCTCAGCCCCAGCATTTT. This sequence encodes CASSSTIGGAQPQHF.

The chain links TRBV28 to TRBJ1-6; D call uncertain. Germline V gene sequence: CDR1 MDHEN, CDR2 SYDVKM. The CDR3 is 13 amino acids. V was shortened by 3 bases and J by 9 bases, with 9 bases between the two germline ends. DNA for the CDR3: TGTGCCAGCAGTTTTTTGGCGGGTTCACCCCTCCACTTT. Translated, it gives CASSFLAGSPLHF. Based on the CDR3 plus reference TRBV28 and TRBJ1-6, the full variable domain is DVKVTQSSRYLVKRTGEKVFLECVQDMDHENMFWYRQDPGLGLRLIYFSYDVKMKEKGDIPEGYSVSREKKERFSLILESASTNQTSMYLCASSFLAGSPLHFGNGTRLTVT.

The chain has TRBV5-1 and TRBJ2-1; TRBD2 matches at 7 bases. This CDR3 comprises 13 residues. Germline CDR1 SGHRS, CDR2 YFSETQ. J was trimmed by 8 bases and V by 7 bases; bases with no gene match: 9. DNA for the CDR3: TGCGCCAGCGGGGGGGGGAATTGGGATGAGCAGTTCTTC. This sequence encodes CASGGGNWDEQFF.

The V gene is TRBV6-5, the J gene TRBJ2-1; D is possibly TRBD1 (6 bases). The V and J ends lost 0 bases and 5 bases respectively, with 14 bases between them. This CDR3 is built from 16 residues. The germline V gene encodes CDR1 MNHEY and CDR2 SVGAGI. This chain's CDR3 is CASSYSFGQFNNEQFF. CDR3 nucleotides: TGTGCCAGCAGTTACTCGTTCGGACAGTTCAACAATGAGCAGTTCTTC.

J is TRBJ1-5 and V is TRBV2, with 7 bases that match TRBD1. The germline V gene has CDR1 SNHLY and CDR2 FYNNEI. This CDR3 has 15 amino acids. The V gene end was trimmed by 4 bases and the J gene end by 5 bases; junction bases not matched to a gene: 8. CDR3 sequence: CASSVETGWDQPQHF. CDR3 in DNA: TGTGCCAGCAGTGTAGAGACAGGGTGGGATCAGCCCCAGCATTTT.

This clone has only a few counts. The germline gene is not matched at one end of the junction; a read error may be the cause. The genes are TRBV19 and TRBJ1-2; TRBD1 agrees at 12 bases. Per the germline V gene, CDR1 is LNHDA and CDR2 is SQIVND (reference sequence). The CDR3 consists of 14 residues. CDR3 region: CASRGTGGYYGYPF. CDR3 nucleotide sequence: TGTGCCAGTAGGGGGACAGGGGGCTACTATGGCTACCCCTTC.

This chain uses TRBV18 with TRBJ2-1; tentative D call: TRBD2 (6 bases). Germline lookup yields CDR1 KGHSH and CDR2 LQKENI. V lost 11 bases and J 0 bases, leaving 11 bases between the germline ends. The CDR3 runs 13 residues. The chain's CDR3 is CAAGTLSYNEQFF. CDR3 sequence (DNA): TGTGCCGCTGGGACTCTCTCCTACAATGAGCAGTTCTTC.

Note on this clone: Other DNA sequences in this specimen translate into the identical CDR3. The chain joins TRBV29-1 to TRBJ1-1, with D possibly being TRBD1 (5 bases). CDR3 length equals 12 residues. The ends were cut back, 2 bases at V and 2 bases at J, with 6 bases in the middle. Germline V gene data show CDR1 as SQVTM and CDR2 as ANQGSEA. As DNA, the CDR3 is TGCAGCGTTGAAAGGGGAAACACTGAAGCTTTCTTT. Protein: CSVERGNTEAFF.

This clone was observed a handful of times. The rearrangement links TRBV30 to TRBJ1-2, with D uncertain. Germline V CDR1 and CDR2: GTSNPN, SVGIG (reference sequence). The CDR3 runs 12 residues. V shed 0 bases and J shed 8 bases, with 10 bases lying between them. CDR3 sequence reads: CAWSVRGGGYTF. CDR3 bases: TGTGCCTGGAGTGTACGGGGTGGAGGCTACACCTTC.

The chain couples TRBV6-5 to TRBJ2-3; weak D call: TRBD2 (5 bases). Germline V gene data show CDR1 as MNHEY and CDR2 as SVGAGI. V was cut by 5 bases and J by 0 bases, with 9 bases left in between. CDR3 size: 14 residues. Here the CDR3 reads CASSGTGSTDTQYF. CDR3 nucleotide sequence: TGTGCCAGCAGTGGAACGGGAAGCACAGATACGCAGTATTTT.

In the case of this clone: This same CDR3 is encoded by further DNA sequences in the sample. The chain couples TRBV6-5 to TRBJ2-1, with D uncertain. Between the trimmed V and J ends, which lost 2 bases and 9 bases, there was a span of 17 bases. Germline V gene data show CDR1 as MNHEY and CDR2 as SVGAGI. CDR3 length: 15 amino acids. The CDR3 here is CASSYLRDLAGEQFF. The CDR3 coding sequence is TGTGCCAGCAGTTACCTCCGTGACTTAGCCGGTGAGCAGTTCTTC.

The rearrangement links TRBV5-1 to TRBJ2-7, with 7 bases that match TRBD1. The germline gives CDR1 SGHRS, CDR2 YFSETQ. The junction had 6 bases not matched to a gene; V was cut back by 5 bases and J by 1 base. The CDR3 sequence is 14 residues long. The CDR3 DNA reads TGCGCCAGCAGTATCTACAGGGGATCCTACGAGCAGTACTTC. Its protein is CASSIYRGSYEQYF. Full variable domain (missing parts from reference TRBV5-1 and TRBJ2-7): KAGVTQTPRYLIKTRGQQVTLSCSPISGHRSVSWYQQTPGQGLQFLFEYFSETQRNKGNFPGRFSGRQFSNSRSEMNVSTLELGDSALYLCASSIYRGSYEQYFGPGTRLTVT.

This clone has just a few counts. Other DNA sequences of this sample code for an identical CDR3. The rearrangement joins TRBV9 to TRBJ2-2; possible D gene TRBD2, 7 bases. The V end was cut by 0 bases, the J end by 7 bases, with 10 bases between. Germline V lookup: CDR1 SGDLS, CDR2 YYNGEE. This CDR3 has 14 residues. CDR3 nucleotides: TGTGCCAGCAGCGTAGGGGGGGGCGGCGGGGAGCTGTTTTTT. Translation gives CASSVGGGGGELFF.

The chain uses TRBV18 and TRBJ2-7, with D possibly being TRBD2 (6 bases). Trimming removed 3 bases at V and 6 bases at J, with 12 bases between. In germline, CDR1 is KGHSH, CDR2 LQKENI. The CDR3 runs to 13 residues. The CDR3 DNA reads as TGTGCCAGCTCACCCTCGCGGAGGGTCGAGCAGTACTTC. Translation gives CASSPSRRVEQYF. Full variable domain (outside the CDR3, taken from reference TRBV18 and TRBJ2-7): NAGVMQNPRHLVRRRGQEARLRCSPMKGHSHVYWYRQLPEEGLKFMVYLQKENIIDESGMPKERFSAEFPKEGPSILRIQQVVRGDSAAYFCASSPSRRVEQYFGPGTRLTVT.

The rearrangement links TRBV5-4 to TRBJ1-4; no firm D call. Trimming left V 1 base short and J 5 bases short, with 9 bases between. Germline loops: CDR1 SGHNT, CDR2 YYREEE (reference sequence). The CDR3 runs 14 residues. The CDR3 DNA reads as TGTGCCAGCAGCTTGTGGAGTAACAATGAAAAACTGTTTTTT. It codes for CASSLWSNNEKLFF.

The chain links TRBV10-3 to TRBJ1-6; 7 positions match TRBD1. This CDR3 region has 14 residues. Germline CDR1 and CDR2: ENHRY and SYGVKD. With V trimmed by 4 bases and J by 3 bases, 0 bases remained unmatched. CDR3 in amino acids: CAISGDSYNSPLHF. CDR3 nucleotide sequence: TGTGCCATCAGTGGGGACAGCTATAATTCACCCCTCCACTTT.